The T cell receptor (beta chain) described here comes from a study of blood T cells in healthy people across ages (dated by TCRdb to the mid-2010s). As for the study more broadly: In model experiments, template switching captured about one uniquely barcoded TCR beta cDNA molecule for every two T cells. To avoid experimental bias, donors of different ages were spread randomly across the sequencing lanes. Two additional independent replicas of 1 million unique cDNA reads from the same blood draw were analyzed for two donors (one aged 18 to 30 and one aged 80 or older). The donors were divided into four age groups: young (average around 15 years), middle-aged (approximately 42), aged (approximately 62) and long-lived (roughly 82). The study measured age-related changes in TCR beta repertoire diversity using deep sequencing normalized with unique cDNA molecular identifiers.

This clonotype is a singleton in its sample. What antigen it recognizes has not been identified. Nothing much larger sits one base from this clone, and base qualities are not available. One read amounts to weak evidence. The paper's findings and limits, for the study overall: Compared with the aged group, the long-lived group had more naive CD4+ T cells, fewer expanded clones and increased TCR diversity, suggesting age selection. Because donor CMV infection status was unknown, age-related changes in expanded clonotypes were potentially confounded. A strong correlation was found between observed TCR beta diversity and the percentage of naive T cells measured by flow cytometry. Observed TCR beta diversity per million T cells fell roughly linearly with age, and a significant reduction was already apparent by age around 40. Estimates of total diversity based on one million sequenced T cells were considered lower bounds and underestimates. Bulk unsorted PBMC profiling prevented conclusive comparison of naive and antigen-experienced compartments.

The library was generated by 5' RACE. The sample was run on an Illumina HiSeq 2500. The second PCR ran for about 7 to 11 cycles and used a J-beta primer mix along with a sample-barcoded 5' primer. Each TCR beta cDNA molecule received a unique molecular identifier from a template-switch 5' adaptor carrying 12 random nucleotides. Each sample yielded at least 3 million CDR3-containing paired-end reads. First-strand cDNA was synthesized from all RNA with the Mint cDNA synthesis kit, primed by a TRBC-specific oligonucleotide. After uracil-DNA glycosylase treatment, a first 18-cycle PCR used universal primers M1SS and BC2_uni_R on all cDNA. Per the authors' processing: Normalization of each sample was performed by random selection of 1 million high-quality reads, each carrying a distinct molecular identifier. Instead of being binned into consensus sequences, reads that shared molecular identifiers were thrown out. MiTCR, run with a Q25 quality threshold and the strictest error-elimination algorithm, handled CDR3 identification, clonotype clustering and error correction. Lower-bound total TCR beta diversity was estimated with a nonparametric unseen species model using Euler transformation. In-frame beta chains were kept once TCRdb had trimmed the public reads at Q25 with fastp and called clones with MiXCR. For every CDR3 protein sequence, its rows merge into one entry that carries the most common genes and DNA. TCRdb's processing, not the authors', yielded these V and J calls. Recorded for this sample are 720,000 or so distinct CDR3 sequences; roughly 43% of them occurred a single time. About 32% of the sample goes to the ten largest clones.

The CDR3 runs 14 amino acids, cysteine and phenylalanine included. Kept here is only the CDR3 DNA, which spans 42 bases and is read in frame from base 1. From the germline V gene (reference sequence), CDR1 is DFQATT and CDR2 is SNEGSKA. V is reduced by 7 bases and J by 5 bases, leaving a spacing of 19 bases between them. Systemically healthy Caucasian individuals from Russia, some 38 in total and aged roughly 6 to 90 years, were included as donors. Each donor gave about 10 milliliters of peripheral blood, drawn into EDTA-treated Vacutainer tubes. Ficoll-Paque density-gradient centrifugation was used to isolate PBMCs, with at least 6 million obtained per sample. Trizol reagent was used to extract total RNA from the PBMCs, yielding at least 6 micrograms per sample. Naive CD45RAhigh/CD27high T cell percentages were measured by flow cytometry on a PBMC aliquot from every donor.

Here the chain combines TRBV20-1 and TRBJ2-3; tentative D gene TRBD2, with 6 bases matching. Source material: blood. This receptor was taken from a man at least 80 years old in good health. The DNA sequence follows: TGCAGTGTTAAATCCGGGGGAGGAATAGATACGCAGTATTTT. Translation gives CSVKSGGGIDTQYF.